This T cell receptor beta chain was recorded in a study of T cell changes during pregnancy in multiple sclerosis. CDR3 length equals 15 residues. The germline V gene encodes CDR1 SGHAT and CDR2 FQNNGV. The V and J ends lost 4 bases and 4 bases, in that order; junction bases with no gene match: 7. TCRdb's table, derived via immunoSEQ multiplex PCR, lists solely in-frame clones and lacks some. The sample lists roughly 110,000 clones; about 90% were seen once. The sequences come from peripheral blood, collected before pregnancy. This sequence joins TRBV11-2 and TRBJ1-1, with TRBD1 identical over 9 bases. This clonotype was sampled from a female donor with multiple sclerosis, enrolled in a pregnancy study. The CDR3, as DNA: TGTGCCAGCAGCTCACAGGGGGCGCTTTTCACTGAAGCTTTCTTT. As protein: CASSSQGALFTEAFF.